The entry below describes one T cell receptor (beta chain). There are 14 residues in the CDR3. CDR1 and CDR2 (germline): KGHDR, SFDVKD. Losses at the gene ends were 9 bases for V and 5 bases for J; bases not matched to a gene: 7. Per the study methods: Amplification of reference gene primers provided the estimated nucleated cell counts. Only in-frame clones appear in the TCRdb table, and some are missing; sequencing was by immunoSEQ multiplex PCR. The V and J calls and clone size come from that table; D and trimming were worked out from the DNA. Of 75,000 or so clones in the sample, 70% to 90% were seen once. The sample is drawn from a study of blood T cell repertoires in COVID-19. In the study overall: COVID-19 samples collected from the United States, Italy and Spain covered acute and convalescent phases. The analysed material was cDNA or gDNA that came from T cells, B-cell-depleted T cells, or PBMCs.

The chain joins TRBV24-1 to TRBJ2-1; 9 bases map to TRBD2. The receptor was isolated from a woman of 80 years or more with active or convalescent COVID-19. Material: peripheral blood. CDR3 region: CATETSGRDNEQFF. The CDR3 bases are TGTGCCACCGAAACTAGCGGGCGTGACAATGAGCAGTTCTTC.